Listed below are T cell receptor beta chains from one sample, sequenced in a study of T cell repertoires in ileal Crohn's disease. Measured with immunoSEQ multiplex PCR; TCRdb has only the in-frame clones, and not every one. Of roughly 28,000 clones listed, roughly three quarters are singletons. The sequencing input was ileal tissue. The receptors were sampled from an adult with Crohn's disease. Each CDR3 is given with its conserved first and last residue. Fields, in order: V gene, clone size, D gene, J gene, CDR3 length, CDR3 DNA, CDR3 protein. A D gene is named only where the DNA matches it firmly. Clone size appears in some rows only: once, few, many, or a class for an expanded clone.

TRBV7-2,once,TRBD1,TRBJ1-4,14,TGTGCCAGCAGCATGGGACAGGGGAACGAAAAACTGTTTTTT,CASSMGQGNEKLFF
TRBV19,NA,NA,TRBJ2-2,15,TGTGCCAGTAGTATAGATGACAGTAACACCGGGGAGCTGTTTTTT,CASSIDDSNTGELFF
TRBV5-1,NA,TRBD2,TRBJ2-3,14,TGCGCCAGCAGCCAGCGGGATGTTGCAGATACGCAGTATTTT,CASSQRDVADTQYF
TRBV7-2,NA,NA,TRBJ2-6,13,TGTGCCAGCAGCTTAACAGGGGCCAACGTCCTGACTTTC,CASSLTGANVLTF
TRBV4-3,NA,NA,TRBJ1-3,17,TGCGCCAGCAGCCAAGATAGTTGGGGCTACTCTGGAAACACCATATATTTT,CASSQDSWGYSGNTIYF
TRBV7-3,few,NA,TRBJ2-7,14,TGTGCCAGCAGCTCCGGAGCGAGCTCCTACGAGCAGTACTTC,CASSSGASSYEQYF
TRBV29-1,NA,NA,TRBJ2-3,13,TGCAGCGCTCCTAGGCAGGGGATAGATACGCAGTATTTT,CSAPRQGIDTQYF
TRBV27,NA,TRBD1,TRBJ1-2,17,TGTGCCAGCAGTCCGACCCCGACAGGGTCTCAAAGCTATGGCTACACCTTC,CASSPTPTGSQSYGYTF
TRBV30,NA,TRBD2,TRBJ2-5,14,TGTGCCTGGAGCCCCCCCCCGGGGGGAGAGACCCAGTACTTC,CAWSPPPGGETQYF
TRBV10-2,NA,TRBD2,TRBJ2-5,16,TGCGCCAGCAGTGAATCTCTAGCGGGGATCCAAGAGACCCAGTACTTC,CASSESLAGIQETQYF
TRBV29-1,few,TRBD1,TRBJ1-1,13,TGCAGGGCGGGACAGGGGGCGCGGACTGAAGCTTTCTTT,CRAGQGARTEAFF
TRBV30,few,TRBD1,TRBJ1-4,14,TGTGCCTGGAGTGTAGGACAGGGGGCTGAAAAACTGTTTTTT,CAWSVGQGAEKLFF
TRBV4-3,NA,TRBD1,TRBJ1-1,17,TGCGCCAGCAGCCAAGATCACCCCGGGACAGCGAACACTGAAGCTTTCTTT,CASSQDHPGTANTEAFF